The entry that follows covers one TCR beta chain sequence. Its antigen is not known. This sample was included in a study of cytomegalovirus exposure and HLA in healthy donors. The overall study: Both the 120 or so validation repertoires and the 600 to 700 first-cohort repertoires used the same platform, as reported by a later analysis. General study points: In the 100 to 150 validation repertoires, approximately 94% of cluster scores exceeded 0, per a later analysis. The classifier was said to identify cytomegalovirus status with high specificity and sensitivity. Rarity held for most TCR sequences, but there were some public TCRs that occurred in many donors.

Clones were sequenced by immunoSEQ multiplex PCR, and TCRdb holds only the in-frame ones, with some missing. The table lists roughly 130,000 clones, around nine tenths of them singletons. V shed 2 bases, J shed 0 bases, and the junction held 1 base outside the gene matches. Germline V gives CDR1 MNHEY, CDR2 SVGAGI. The CDR3 extends over 15 amino acids. Material for sequencing was PBMCs. The V and J genes are TRBV6-5 and TRBJ2-1, with 7 bases aligning to TRBD2. This TCR derives from a man aged 30 to 39 in good health and CMV-seronegative. Here the CDR3 DNA reads TGTGCCAGCAGTTACGGGGGGGGCTCCTACAATGAGCAGTTCTTC. It encodes CASSYGGGSYNEQFF.